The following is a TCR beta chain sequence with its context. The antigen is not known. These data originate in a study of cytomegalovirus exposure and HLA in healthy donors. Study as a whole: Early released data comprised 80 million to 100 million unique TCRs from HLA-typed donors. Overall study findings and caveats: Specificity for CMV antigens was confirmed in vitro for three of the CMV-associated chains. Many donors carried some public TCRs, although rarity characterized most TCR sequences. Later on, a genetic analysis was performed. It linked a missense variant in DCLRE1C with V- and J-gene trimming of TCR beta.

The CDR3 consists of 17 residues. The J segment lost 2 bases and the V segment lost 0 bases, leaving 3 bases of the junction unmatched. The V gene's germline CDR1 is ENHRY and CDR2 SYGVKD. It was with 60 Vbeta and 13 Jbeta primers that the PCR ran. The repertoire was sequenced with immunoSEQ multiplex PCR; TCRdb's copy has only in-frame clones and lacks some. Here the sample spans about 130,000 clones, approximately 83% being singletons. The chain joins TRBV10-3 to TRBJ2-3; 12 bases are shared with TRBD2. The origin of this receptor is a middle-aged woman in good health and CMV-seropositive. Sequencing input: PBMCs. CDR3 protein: CAISESLAGGYTDTQYF. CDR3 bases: TGTGCCATCAGTGAGTCCCTAGCGGGAGGGTACACAGATACGCAGTATTTT.